The rows below give T cell receptor beta chains drawn from one sample of a study of blood T cell repertoires in COVID-19. The table came from immunoSEQ multiplex PCR; TCRdb's copy has only in-frame clones and leaves some out. Of over 130,000 clones listed, roughly 85% are singletons. The material sequenced was peripheral blood. Receptor source: a man in his sixties or seventies with acute or convalescent COVID-19. CDR3s include the opening cysteine and the closing phenylalanine or tryptophan. Each record gives: J gene, V gene, clone size, D gene, CDR3 protein, CDR3 DNA. A D gene is named only where the DNA matches it firmly. A clone size is listed for some rows: how often the clone was seen (once, few, many), or a class if it is expanded.

J gene: TRBJ1-5
V gene: TRBV19
clone size: many
D gene: TRBD1
CDR3 protein: CASGDSLQHF
CDR3 DNA: TGTGCCAGTGGGGACAGCCTCCAGCATTTT

J gene: TRBJ2-1
V gene: TRBV27
clone size: few
D gene: TRBD2
CDR3 protein: CASTPLAGVNEQFF
CDR3 DNA: TGTGCCAGCACTCCCCTAGCGGGAGTCAATGAGCAGTTCTTC

J gene: TRBJ2-5
V gene: TRBV11-3
clone size: -
D gene: TRBD1
CDR3 protein: CASSPGTGVDETQYF
CDR3 DNA: TGTGCCAGCAGCCCCGGGACAGGGGTTGACGAGACCCAGTACTTC

J gene: TRBJ2-1
V gene: TRBV7-8
clone size: -
D gene: TRBD2
CDR3 protein: CASSLRGLASRDEQFF
CDR3 DNA: TGTGCCAGCAGCTTAAGGGGACTAGCGTCTCGGGATGAGCAGTTCTTC

J gene: TRBJ2-7
V gene: TRBV19
clone size: -
D gene: TRBD2
CDR3 protein: CASSISGSSYEQYF
CDR3 DNA: TGTGCCAGTAGTATAAGCGGGAGCAGCTACGAGCAGTACTTC

J gene: TRBJ2-2
V gene: TRBV5-4
clone size: -
D gene: -
CDR3 protein: CASSSQSGTGELFF
CDR3 DNA: TGTGCCAGCAGTTCCCAGTCAGGGACCGGGGAGCTGTTTTTT

J gene: TRBJ2-1
V gene: TRBV7-6
clone size: -
D gene: -
CDR3 protein: CASSPTGGISYNEQFF
CDR3 DNA: TGTGCCAGCAGCCCGACGGGCGGGATTTCCTACAATGAGCAGTTCTTC

J gene: TRBJ2-7
V gene: TRBV3-1/TRBV3-2
clone size: -
D gene: TRBD2
CDR3 protein: CASSPSGLAGFYEQYF
CDR3 DNA: TGTGCCAGCAGTCCCTCAGGACTAGCGGGATTCTACGAGCAGTACTTC

J gene: TRBJ2-7
V gene: TRBV30
clone size: -
D gene: TRBD2
CDR3 protein: CAWSVPTSGRAQQYF
CDR3 DNA: TGTGCCTGGAGTGTACCGACTAGCGGGAGGGCTCAGCAGTACTTC

J gene: TRBJ1-1
V gene: TRBV29-1
clone size: -
D gene: TRBD1
CDR3 protein: CSVHGQGLAFF
CDR3 DNA: TGCAGCGTCCACGGACAGGGCCTAGCTTTCTTT

J gene: TRBJ1-1
V gene: TRBV18
clone size: -
D gene: -
CDR3 protein: CASSPAEVGNTEAFF
CDR3 DNA: TGTGCCAGCTCACCAGCCGAGGTGGGGAACACTGAAGCTTTCTTT

J gene: TRBJ2-1
V gene: TRBV14
clone size: -
D gene: TRBD2
CDR3 protein: CASSQGASGSNYNEQFF
CDR3 DNA: TGTGCCAGCAGCCAAGGGGCTAGCGGGAGTAACTACAATGAGCAGTTCTTC

J gene: TRBJ2-2
V gene: TRBV5-1
clone size: -
D gene: TRBD2
CDR3 protein: CASSSLAGGAELFF
CDR3 DNA: TGCGCCAGCAGCTCTCTAGCGGGAGGGGCGGAGCTGTTTTTT

J gene: TRBJ1-5
V gene: TRBV10-3
clone size: -
D gene: -
CDR3 protein: CAISGQNQPQHF
CDR3 DNA: TGTGCCATCAGTGGACAGAATCAGCCCCAGCATTTT

J gene: TRBJ1-2
V gene: TRBV28
clone size: -
D gene: TRBD1
CDR3 protein: CASSGQGYGYTF
CDR3 DNA: TGTGCCAGCAGCGGACAGGGCTATGGCTACACCTTC

J gene: TRBJ2-7
V gene: TRBV29-1
clone size: -
D gene: -
CDR3 protein: CSVGTNGAYEQYF
CDR3 DNA: TGCAGCGTTGGGACCAACGGGGCCTACGAGCAGTACTTC

J gene: TRBJ1-1
V gene: TRBV18
clone size: -
D gene: -
CDR3 protein: CASSRPGHGNTEAFF
CDR3 DNA: TGTGCCAGCTCACGCCCGGGACACGGGAACACTGAAGCTTTCTTT

J gene: TRBJ2-1
V gene: TRBV27
clone size: -
D gene: TRBD1
CDR3 protein: CASSSDRVGLAYNEQFF
CDR3 DNA: TGTGCCAGCAGTTCCGACAGGGTTGGGCTGGCCTACAATGAGCAGTTCTTC